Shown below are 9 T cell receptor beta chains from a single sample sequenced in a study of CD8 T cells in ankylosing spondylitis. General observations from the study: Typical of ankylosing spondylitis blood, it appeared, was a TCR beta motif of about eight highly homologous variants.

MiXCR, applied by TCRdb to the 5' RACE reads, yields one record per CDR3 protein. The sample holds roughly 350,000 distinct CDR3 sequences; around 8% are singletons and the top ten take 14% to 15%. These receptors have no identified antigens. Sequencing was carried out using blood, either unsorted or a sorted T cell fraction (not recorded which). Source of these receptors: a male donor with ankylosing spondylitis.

CDR3 sequence reads: CSASPQAGGPTYEQYF. CDR3 in DNA: TGCAGTGCTAGTCCCCAAGCGGGAGGACCCACCTACGAGCAGTACTTC. The V and J genes are TRBV20-1 and TRBJ2-7; TRBD2 matches 9 bases. CDR3 length equals 16 residues. Germline values: CDR1 DFQATT, CDR2 SNEGSKA (reference sequence). J gave up 2 bases and V 3 bases, and 11 bases lay outside the gene matches.

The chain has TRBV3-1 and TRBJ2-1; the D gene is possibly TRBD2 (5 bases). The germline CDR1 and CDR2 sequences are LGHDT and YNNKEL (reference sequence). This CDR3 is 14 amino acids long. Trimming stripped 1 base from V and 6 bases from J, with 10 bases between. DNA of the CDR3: TGTGCCAGCAGCCAAGCCGGGAATGCCAATGAGCAGTTCTTC. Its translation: CASSQAGNANEQFF.

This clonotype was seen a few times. CDR3 region: CSASGLAEGGELFF. The CDR3 DNA is TGCAGTGCTTCCGGACTAGCCGAGGGCGGGGAGCTGTTTTTT. This chain connects TRBV20-1 to TRBJ2-2; TRBD2 matches at 8 bases. Germline V lookup: CDR1 DFQATT, CDR2 SNEGSKA (reference sequence). The CDR3 extends over 14 amino acids. Unmatched junction bases numbered 9, after V lost 5 bases and J lost 7 bases.

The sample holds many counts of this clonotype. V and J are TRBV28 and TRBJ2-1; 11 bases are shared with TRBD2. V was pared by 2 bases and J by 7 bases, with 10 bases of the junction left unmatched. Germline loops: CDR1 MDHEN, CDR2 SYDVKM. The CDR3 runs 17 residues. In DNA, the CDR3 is TGTGCCAGCAGTTTAGGGACTAGCGGACCCCTTTGGAATGAGCAGTTCTTC. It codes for CASSLGTSGPLWNEQFF.

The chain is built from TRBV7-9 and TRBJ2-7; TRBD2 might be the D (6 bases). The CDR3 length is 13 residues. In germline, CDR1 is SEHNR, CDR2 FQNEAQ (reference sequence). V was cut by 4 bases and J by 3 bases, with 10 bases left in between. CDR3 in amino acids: CASSSGTFYEQYF. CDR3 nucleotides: TGTGCCAGCAGCTCGGGGACTTTCTACGAGCAGTACTTC.

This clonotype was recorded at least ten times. CDR3 in DNA: TGCGCCAGCAGCCAGACAGGGGAGAGGGCCAACGTCCTGACTTTC. Its translation: CASSQTGERANVLTF. The chain combines TRBV4-1 with TRBJ2-6; TRBD1 aligns across 8 bases. This CDR3 spans 15 amino acids. V lost 3 bases, J lost 5 bases, and 3 bases stayed unmatched. The V gene's germline CDR1 is MGHRA and CDR2 YSYEKL.

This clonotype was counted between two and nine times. The CDR3 DNA reads as TGTGCCAGCAGCCCGCGGGACTACTCCTACAATGAGCAGTTCTTC. Residues: CASSPRDYSYNEQFF. V usage is TRBV7-3 and J usage is TRBJ2-1; 7 bases are a match to TRBD2. From germline, CDR1 is SGHTA and CDR2 FQGTGA. V was pared by 5 bases and J by 0 bases, with 4 bases of the junction left unmatched. The CDR3 runs to 15 residues.

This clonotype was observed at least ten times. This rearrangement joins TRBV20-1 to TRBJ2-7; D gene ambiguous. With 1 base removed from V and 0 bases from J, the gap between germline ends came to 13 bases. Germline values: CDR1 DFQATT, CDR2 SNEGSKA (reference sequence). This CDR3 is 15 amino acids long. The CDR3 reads CSARGVPYLSYEQYF. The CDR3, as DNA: TGCAGTGCTAGAGGCGTCCCATACCTCTCCTACGAGCAGTACTTC.

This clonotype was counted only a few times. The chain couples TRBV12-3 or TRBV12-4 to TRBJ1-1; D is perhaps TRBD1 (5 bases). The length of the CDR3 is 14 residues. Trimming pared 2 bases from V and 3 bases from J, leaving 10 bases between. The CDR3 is CASSLFRGHTEAFF. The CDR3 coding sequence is TGTGCCAGCAGTTTATTCCGGGGCCACACTGAAGCTTTCTTT.